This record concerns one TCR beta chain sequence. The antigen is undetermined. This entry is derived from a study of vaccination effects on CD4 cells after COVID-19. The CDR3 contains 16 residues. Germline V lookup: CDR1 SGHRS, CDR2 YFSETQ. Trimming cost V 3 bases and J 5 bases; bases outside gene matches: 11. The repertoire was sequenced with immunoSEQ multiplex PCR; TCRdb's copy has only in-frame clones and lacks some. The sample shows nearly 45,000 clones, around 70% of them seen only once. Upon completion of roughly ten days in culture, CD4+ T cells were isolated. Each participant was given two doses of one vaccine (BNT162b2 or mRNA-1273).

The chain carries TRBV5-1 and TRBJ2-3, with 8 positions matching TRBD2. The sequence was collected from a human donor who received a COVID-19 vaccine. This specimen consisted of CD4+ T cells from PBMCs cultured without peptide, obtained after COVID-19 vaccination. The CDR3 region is CASSSRETSVGDTQYF. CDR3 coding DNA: TGCGCCAGCAGCTCCCGTGAGACTAGCGTAGGAGATACGCAGTATTTT.